Presented here are 10 T cell receptor beta chains from one specimen sequenced in a study of T cell changes during pregnancy in multiple sclerosis. TCRdb's table, derived via immunoSEQ multiplex PCR, lists solely in-frame clones and lacks some. Seen here are 50,000 to 65,000 clones, about 94% observed once, and the top ten hold more than 3%. The material was CD8+ T cells from peripheral blood mononuclear cells, obtained in the second trimester of pregnancy. The source of these receptors is a female donor with multiple sclerosis, enrolled in a pregnancy study.

The rearrangement uses TRBV27 and TRBJ1-4; no clear D. CDR3 length equals 15 residues. V was cut by 3 bases and J by 1 base, with 9 bases left in between. Germline CDR1 is MNHEY and CDR2 is SMNVEV (reference sequence). CDR3 DNA sequence: TGTGCCAGCAGTTTCATGGGCCAAACTAATGAAAAACTGTTTTTT. As protein: CASSFMGQTNEKLFF.

This clone has only one observation. V and J are TRBV27 and TRBJ1-5; a weak D match, TRBD1 (6 bases). V was pared by 5 bases and J by 5 bases, with 13 bases between. The germline V gene has CDR1 MNHEY and CDR2 SMNVEV (reference sequence). This CDR3 is 14 amino acids long. The CDR3 protein is CASSPRGLYQPQHF. For the CDR3, the DNA is TGTGCCAGCAGTCCGCGGGGGCTCTATCAGCCCCAGCATTTT.

This chain uses TRBV10-3 with TRBJ2-1; 8 bases are shared with TRBD2. CDR1 is ENHRY and CDR2 is SYGVKD in the germline V gene. CDR3 length: 16 residues. Germline trimming cut 3 bases from V and 6 bases from J; bases unmatched to any gene: 10. The CDR3 spells CAISEVLASGLNEQFF. In nucleotides, the CDR3 is TGTGCCATCAGTGAAGTTTTGGCTAGCGGGCTCAATGAGCAGTTCTTC.

The chain joins TRBV7-2 to TRBJ2-7; 7 positions match TRBD2. J gave up 3 bases and V 5 bases, and 10 bases lay outside the gene matches. CDR1 and CDR2 (germline): SGHTA, FQGNSA. There are 15 residues in the CDR3. The DNA for the CDR3 is TGTGCCAGCAGCACCTCGGGCGGGAGTGGCTACGAGCAGTACTTC. This encodes CASSTSGGSGYEQYF.

This chain joins TRBV7-9 and TRBJ1-2, with a possible D match to TRBD1 (5 bases). Trimming stripped 7 bases from V and 8 bases from J, with 20 bases between. The germline CDR1 and CDR2 sequences are SEHNR and FQNEAQ (reference sequence). The CDR3 extends over 14 amino acids. DNA for the CDR3: TGTGCCAGCACCCCTTTGGCAGGGCCAAGAGGCTACACCTTC. Its translation is CASTPLAGPRGYTF.

This chain connects TRBV27 to TRBJ2-2, with D maybe TRBD2 (6 bases). Germline loops: CDR1 MNHEY, CDR2 SMNVEV (reference sequence). The CDR3 has 14 residues. Trimming pared 5 bases from V and 7 bases from J, leaving 14 bases between. CDR3 residues: CASSPMLAIGELFF. The CDR3 nucleotides read TGTGCCAGCAGTCCGATGCTAGCGATCGGGGAGCTGTTTTTT.

V and J are TRBV25-1 and TRBJ2-7, with D tentatively TRBD1 (7 bases). Germline V CDR1 and CDR2: MGHDK, SYGVNS. CDR3 length equals 15 residues. V lost 8 bases and J 1 base, leaving 18 bases between the germline ends. CDR3 in DNA: TGTGCCAGCGGAGGGCCGAACAGGGGATCCTACGAGCAGTACTTC. Encoded protein: CASGGPNRGSYEQYF.

This clone was observed a single time. The V call is TRBV9, the J call TRBJ2-3; D is perhaps TRBD2 (7 bases). This CDR3 is 16 amino acids long. Trimming took off 3 bases at V and 0 bases at J, with 14 bases between the two ends. Germline V gene data show CDR1 as SGDLS and CDR2 as YYNGEE. CDR3 nucleotide sequence: TGTGCCAGCAGCGGGGGGGGCGCTCAAAGCACAGATACGCAGTATTTT. Its protein is CASSGGGAQSTDTQYF.

This clone was counted a single time. Here the CDR3 reads CASSFGGTGSTEAFF. CDR3 in DNA: TGTGCCAGCAGTTTCGGCGGGACAGGGAGCACTGAAGCTTTCTTT. The J gene is TRBJ1-1, the V gene TRBV28, with 9 positions matching TRBD1. This CDR3 is built from 15 residues. CDR1 and CDR2 from the germline V gene are MDHEN and SYDVKM. After removal of 3 bases from V and 4 bases from J, the junction contained 6 bases not matched to a gene.

The chain has TRBV13 and TRBJ2-7; D is undetermined. CDR1 and CDR2 from the germline V gene are PRHDT and FYEKMQ (reference sequence). The V end was cut by 5 bases, the J end by 2 bases, with 16 bases between. The CDR3 is 15 residues long. Written as DNA, the CDR3 is TGTGCCAGCAGCGCCCTAATAGAATACCCCTACGAGCAGTACTTC. It yields the protein CASSALIEYPYEQYF.